A selection of T cell receptor beta chains follows, all from one sample in a study of blood T cell repertoires in COVID-19. Some clones are missing from TCRdb's copy, which holds only in-frame ones; the method was immunoSEQ multiplex PCR. The profile shows more than 300,000 clones, roughly 90% of them singletons. The sequenced material came from peripheral blood. The receptors derive from a man between 18 and 35 years old who had recovered from COVID-19. The CDR3 runs from the conserved cysteine through the conserved F or W.

TRBV7-9	TRBJ1-2	CASQGGTTNYGYTF
TRBV30	TRBJ1-4	CAWSAATGGNEKLFF
TRBV5-1	TRBJ1-3	CASSLVAGLGNTIYF
TRBV19	TRBJ2-1	CASRDTYNEQFF
TRBV6-1	TRBJ1-5	CASSEGSSNQPQHF
TRBV6-1	TRBJ1-5	CASSELANQPQHF
TRBV29-1	TRBJ1-1	CSVNRGTEAFF
TRBV6-5	TRBJ1-1	CASSYSREGNTEAFF
TRBV12-5	TRBJ2-7	CASGLVLGRGNYEQYF
TRBV7-3	TRBJ2-7	CASSPRQGSYEQYF
TRBV24-1	TRBJ2-2	CATSDSVSTGELFF
TRBV19	TRBJ1-5	CASRVDSSNQPQHF
TRBV3-1/TRBV3-2	TRBJ2-5	CASSQEHRKETQYF
TRBV2	TRBJ1-2	CASSVDRGYGYTF
TRBV6-5	TRBJ2-3	CASRSPSDTQYF
TRBV3-1/TRBV3-2	TRBJ1-1	CASSFRTENTEAFF
TRBV19	TRBJ2-1	CASSSQEANEQFF
TRBV2	TRBJ2-3	CASSEEGTRSDTQYF
TRBV11-3	TRBJ2-1	CASSLDIGLGSEQFF
TRBV29-1	TRBJ1-5	CSVVFEARGGPQHF
TRBV3-1/TRBV3-2	TRBJ1-1	CASSLAGTGGTEAFF
TRBV6-5	TRBJ1-5	CASSYADSGQPQHF
TRBV6-4	TRBJ2-7	CASTSASGISYEQYF
TRBV18	TRBJ2-2	CASSPSIQGANTGELFF
TRBV2	TRBJ2-5	CASSEQGETQYF
TRBV5-4	TRBJ1-1	CASSLRGLLNTEAFF
TRBV2	TRBJ2-2	CATTSGVSPGELFF
TRBV4-2	TRBJ1-4	CASSHDPPGTASRILFF
TRBV27	TRBJ2-3	CASSVGGAPVGYTQYF